This entry describes one T cell receptor beta chain. The sample contains more than one DNA sequence encoding this CDR3. Trimming at V came to 1 base and at J to 3 bases, leaving 1 base not matched to a gene. CDR1 and CDR2 (germline): LNHDA, SQIVND (reference sequence). The CDR3 is 14 residues long. Patients in Seattle were enrolled during active infection, then followed longitudinally. This sample is part of a study of blood T cell repertoires in COVID-19. Original processing methods: It was from reference gene primer amplification that nucleated cell counts were estimated. The data were produced by immunoSEQ multiplex PCR, yet TCRdb's version contains in-frame clones alone and is incomplete. V, J and clone size are those of that table, while D and trimming were read from the DNA. This sample has more than 300,000 clones, with about 87% found just once.

The chain employs TRBV19 and TRBJ2-3; 7 bases agree with TRBD2. The TCR originated in a woman under 40 with COVID-19, enrolled during active disease. Material: peripheral blood. The CDR3 region has the DNA TGTGCCAGTAGTATAGGCGGGAGAACAGATACGCAGTATTTT. Translating it yields CASSIGGRTDTQYF.